The rows below give T cell receptor beta chains drawn from one sample of a study of blood T cell repertoires in COVID-19. Sequenced by immunoSEQ multiplex PCR; TCRdb stores in-frame clones only, minus some. Of roughly 200,000 clones listed, more than 80% are singletons. The specimen sequenced was PBMCs or T cells enriched from blood (not recorded which). These TCRs come from a man aged 40-55 years who had recovered from COVID-19. CDR3s include the opening cysteine and the closing phenylalanine or tryptophan. Each record gives: J gene, D gene, V gene, clone size, CDR3 protein, CDR3 DNA. A D gene is named only where the DNA matches it firmly. Where a row states a size, it is once, few, many or the class of an expanded clone; other rows omit it.

j_call: TRBJ1-1; d_call: .; v_call: TRBV6-5; clone_size: .; cdr3_aa: CASSYSSANTEAFF; cdr3_nt: TGTGCCAGCAGTTACTCGAGCGCGAACACTGAAGCTTTCTTT
j_call: TRBJ1-1; d_call: TRBD1; v_call: TRBV12-5; clone_size: .; cdr3_aa: CASGLRTGQQRAFF; cdr3_nt: TGTGCTAGTGGTTTGAGAACGGGACAGCAGAGAGCTTTCTTT
j_call: TRBJ2-3; d_call: TRBD2; v_call: TRBV4-2; clone_size: .; cdr3_aa: CASSQGLAGVSTDTQYF; cdr3_nt: TGTGCCAGCAGCCAAGGTCTAGCGGGGGTTAGCACAGATACGCAGTATTTT
j_call: TRBJ2-1; d_call: TRBD2; v_call: TRBV7-9; clone_size: .; cdr3_aa: CASSLTSGTNEQFF; cdr3_nt: TGTGCCAGCAGCCTGACTAGCGGGACAAATGAGCAGTTCTTC
j_call: TRBJ2-5; d_call: .; v_call: TRBV19; clone_size: many; cdr3_aa: CASSRAATQETQYF; cdr3_nt: TGTGCCAGTAGTAGGGCAGCAACCCAAGAGACCCAGTACTTC
j_call: TRBJ1-5; d_call: .; v_call: TRBV2; clone_size: few; cdr3_aa: CASSGQGFGPQHF; cdr3_nt: TGTGCCAGCAGTGGCCAGGGCTTCGGGCCCCAGCATTTT
j_call: TRBJ1-1; d_call: .; v_call: TRBV9; clone_size: .; cdr3_aa: CASTLISGTEAFF; cdr3_nt: TGTGCCAGCACCCTCATCTCGGGCACTGAAGCTTTCTTT
j_call: TRBJ2-7; d_call: TRBD1; v_call: TRBV4-1; clone_size: .; cdr3_aa: CASSQDRGFYEQYF; cdr3_nt: TGCGCCAGCAGCCAAGACAGGGGGTTCTACGAGCAGTACTTC
j_call: TRBJ2-5; d_call: .; v_call: TRBV6-6; clone_size: .; cdr3_aa: CASSYAGEGLRETQYF; cdr3_nt: TGTGCCAGCAGTTACGCAGGGGAGGGGCTGAGGGAGACCCAGTACTTC
j_call: TRBJ1-2; d_call: .; v_call: TRBV4-1; clone_size: .; cdr3_aa: CASSQESQGNYGYTF; cdr3_nt: TGCGCCAGCAGCCAAGAATCCCAGGGTAACTATGGCTACACCTTC
j_call: TRBJ2-2; d_call: .; v_call: TRBV9; clone_size: .; cdr3_aa: CASSVEARTGRAGELFF; cdr3_nt: TGTGCCAGCAGCGTAGAGGCAAGGACAGGGAGGGCCGGGGAGCTGTTTTTT
j_call: TRBJ1-1; d_call: .; v_call: TRBV6-4; clone_size: once; cdr3_aa: CASRRTAFEGNTEAFF; cdr3_nt: TGTGCCAGCAGGAGGACAGCCTTTGAGGGTAACACTGAAGCTTTCTTT
j_call: TRBJ1-3; d_call: .; v_call: TRBV7-9; clone_size: .; cdr3_aa: CASSLNGPGNTIYF; cdr3_nt: TGTGCCAGCAGCTTGAATGGCCCTGGAAACACCATATATTTT
j_call: TRBJ1-1; d_call: .; v_call: TRBV12-3/TRBV12-4; clone_size: few; cdr3_aa: CASSFSRNTEAFF; cdr3_nt: TGTGCCAGCAGTTTCTCCAGGAACACTGAAGCTTTCTTT
j_call: TRBJ2-2; d_call: TRBD1; v_call: TRBV19; clone_size: .; cdr3_aa: CATNDRDTGELFF; cdr3_nt: TGTGCCACCAACGACAGGGACACCGGGGAGCTGTTTTTT
j_call: TRBJ2-1; d_call: TRBD2; v_call: TRBV2; clone_size: .; cdr3_aa: CASSLAGGPGNEQFF; cdr3_nt: TGTGCCAGCAGTTTAGCGGGAGGGCCCGGGAATGAGCAGTTCTTC
j_call: TRBJ2-1; d_call: .; v_call: TRBV5-1; clone_size: .; cdr3_aa: CASSLAWQGNEQFF; cdr3_nt: TGCGCCAGCAGCTTGGCCTGGCAGGGCAATGAGCAGTTCTTC
j_call: TRBJ2-3; d_call: .; v_call: TRBV7-9; clone_size: .; cdr3_aa: CASDALGRSTDTQYF; cdr3_nt: TGTGCCAGTGATGCATTGGGGAGAAGCACAGATACGCAGTATTTT
j_call: TRBJ1-6; d_call: .; v_call: TRBV6-4; clone_size: many; cdr3_aa: CASSEQGWGNSPLHF; cdr3_nt: TGTGCCAGCAGTGAACAGGGCTGGGGCAATTCACCCCTCCACTTT
j_call: TRBJ1-3; d_call: .; v_call: TRBV5-8; clone_size: .; cdr3_aa: CASSLATVFSGNTIYF; cdr3_nt: TGTGCCAGCAGCTTGGCGACAGTCTTCTCTGGAAACACCATATATTTT
j_call: TRBJ1-1; d_call: TRBD1; v_call: TRBV12-5; clone_size: .; cdr3_aa: CASGLEGQGGTEAFF; cdr3_nt: TGTGCTAGTGGTTTGGAAGGACAGGGGGGCACTGAAGCTTTCTTT
j_call: TRBJ2-7; d_call: TRBD2; v_call: TRBV5-4; clone_size: .; cdr3_aa: CASSPLAGASSYEQYF; cdr3_nt: TGTGCCAGCAGCCCACTAGCGGGGGCCTCGTCCTACGAGCAGTACTTC
j_call: TRBJ1-5; d_call: .; v_call: TRBV2; clone_size: .; cdr3_aa: CASKTGTISNQPQHF; cdr3_nt: TGTGCCAGCAAAACCGGGACAATTAGCAATCAGCCCCAGCATTTT
j_call: TRBJ1-4; d_call: .; v_call: TRBV30; clone_size: .; cdr3_aa: CAWSPAGAIATNEKLFF; cdr3_nt: TGTGCCTGGAGTCCGGCAGGGGCGATTGCAACTAATGAAAAACTGTTTTTT
j_call: TRBJ2-5; d_call: TRBD2; v_call: TRBV9; clone_size: .; cdr3_aa: CASSLAGVGETQYF; cdr3_nt: TGTGCCAGCAGCCTAGCGGGAGTTGGAGAGACCCAGTACTTC
j_call: TRBJ1-5; d_call: TRBD1; v_call: TRBV19; clone_size: .; cdr3_aa: CASSPQGQGRNQPQHF; cdr3_nt: TGTGCCAGTAGTCCGCAGGGACAGGGCCGAAATCAGCCCCAGCATTTT
j_call: TRBJ2-7; d_call: TRBD1; v_call: TRBV29-1; clone_size: few; cdr3_aa: CSVVSTGGQTYEQYF; cdr3_nt: TGCAGCGTTGTCTCCACTGGGGGACAGACCTACGAGCAGTACTTC
j_call: TRBJ2-7; d_call: TRBD2; v_call: TRBV28; clone_size: .; cdr3_aa: CASRLSGSSYEQYF; cdr3_nt: TGTGCCAGCAGACTAAGCGGGAGTTCCTACGAGCAGTACTTC
j_call: TRBJ2-6; d_call: .; v_call: TRBV30; clone_size: .; cdr3_aa: CAWSVPLPGGANVLTF; cdr3_nt: TGTGCCTGGAGTGTACCCCTCCCGGGAGGGGCCAACGTCCTGACTTTC
j_call: TRBJ2-7; d_call: .; v_call: TRBV5-1; clone_size: .; cdr3_aa: CASSLGNSLGVDEQYF; cdr3_nt: TGCGCCAGCAGCTTGGGAAACTCCCTTGGAGTGGACGAGCAGTACTTC
j_call: TRBJ1-4; d_call: .; v_call: TRBV9; clone_size: .; cdr3_aa: CASSPTGQPYNEKLFF; cdr3_nt: TGTGCCAGCAGCCCCACAGGGCAACCCTATAATGAAAAACTGTTTTTT
j_call: TRBJ2-6; d_call: .; v_call: TRBV21-1; clone_size: .; cdr3_aa: CASSVRQQSGANVLTF; cdr3_nt: TGTGCCAGCAGCGTAAGACAACAGTCTGGGGCCAACGTCCTGACTTTC
j_call: TRBJ2-7; d_call: TRBD1; v_call: TRBV3-1/TRBV3-2; clone_size: .; cdr3_aa: CASSLRQGDYEQYF; cdr3_nt: TGTGCCAGCAGCCTTAGACAGGGGGACTACGAGCAGTACTTC
j_call: TRBJ1-2; d_call: .; v_call: TRBV20-1; clone_size: .; cdr3_aa: CSASRRGGGYGYTF; cdr3_nt: TGCAGTGCTAGTAGGAGGGGAGGTGGCTATGGCTACACCTTC
j_call: TRBJ1-5; d_call: .; v_call: TRBV9; clone_size: .; cdr3_aa: CASSQGGGNNQPQHF; cdr3_nt: TGTGCCAGCAGCCAAGGGGGGGGAAACAATCAGCCCCAGCATTTT
j_call: TRBJ1-6; d_call: TRBD1; v_call: TRBV11-3; clone_size: .; cdr3_aa: CASSFTGTGGVNSPLHF; cdr3_nt: TGTGCCAGCAGCTTCACCGGGACAGGGGGCGTCAATTCACCCCTCCACTTT
j_call: TRBJ2-1; d_call: TRBD2; v_call: TRBV7-9; clone_size: few; cdr3_aa: CASSGLAGGRDEQFF; cdr3_nt: TGTGCCAGCAGCGGACTAGCGGGAGGGCGCGATGAGCAGTTCTTC
j_call: TRBJ2-1; d_call: .; v_call: TRBV30; clone_size: .; cdr3_aa: CAWSPQGREQFF; cdr3_nt: TGTGCCTGGAGCCCTCAGGGGCGTGAGCAGTTCTTC
j_call: TRBJ2-5; d_call: TRBD1; v_call: TRBV24-1; clone_size: .; cdr3_aa: CATSDPGQLGETQYF; cdr3_nt: TGTGCCACCAGTGACCCGGGACAGCTAGGGGAGACCCAGTACTTC
j_call: TRBJ2-5; d_call: .; v_call: TRBV2; clone_size: .; cdr3_aa: CASSEFRVQYF; cdr3_nt: TGTGCCAGCAGTGAATTCCGCGTTCAGTACTTC
j_call: TRBJ1-3; d_call: .; v_call: TRBV11-2; clone_size: .; cdr3_aa: CASSFVSASGNTIYF; cdr3_nt: TGTGCCAGCAGCTTCGTCAGCGCCTCTGGAAACACCATATATTTT
j_call: TRBJ2-2; d_call: .; v_call: TRBV5-6; clone_size: .; cdr3_aa: CASNYGDRPNTGELFF; cdr3_nt: TGTGCCAGCAATTACGGAGACAGACCGAACACCGGGGAGCTGTTTTTT
j_call: TRBJ2-4; d_call: .; v_call: TRBV3-1/TRBV3-2; clone_size: .; cdr3_aa: CASSQGGVLNIQYF; cdr3_nt: TGTGCCAGCAGCCAAGGGGGCGTCCTAAACATTCAGTACTTC
j_call: TRBJ1-2; d_call: .; v_call: TRBV4-1; clone_size: few; cdr3_aa: CASSQDHTGRYGYTF; cdr3_nt: TGCGCCAGCAGCCAAGATCATACAGGGCGCTATGGCTACACCTTC
j_call: TRBJ1-1; d_call: TRBD1; v_call: TRBV6-1; clone_size: once; cdr3_aa: CASSDTGQALGNTEAFF; cdr3_nt: TGTGCCAGCAGTGATACGGGACAGGCCCTGGGGAACACTGAAGCTTTCTTT
j_call: TRBJ2-1; d_call: .; v_call: TRBV6-6; clone_size: .; cdr3_aa: CASRQTGTSTYNEQFF; cdr3_nt: TGTGCCAGCAGGCAAACCGGGACTTCAACCTACAATGAGCAGTTCTTC
j_call: TRBJ2-1; d_call: .; v_call: TRBV18; clone_size: .; cdr3_aa: CASSPISVHEQFF; cdr3_nt: TGTGCCAGCTCACCCATAAGCGTGCATGAGCAGTTCTTC
j_call: TRBJ1-5; d_call: TRBD1; v_call: TRBV19; clone_size: .; cdr3_aa: CASSLRQGDQPQHF; cdr3_nt: TGTGCCAGTAGTCTCCGACAGGGGGATCAGCCCCAGCATTTT
j_call: TRBJ1-5; d_call: .; v_call: TRBV5-6; clone_size: .; cdr3_aa: CASSLGRLLNQPQHF; cdr3_nt: TGTGCCAGCAGCTTGGGGCGGCTTCTCAATCAGCCCCAGCATTTT
j_call: TRBJ1-4; d_call: .; v_call: TRBV18; clone_size: .; cdr3_aa: CASSPGLIRAGEEKLFF; cdr3_nt: TGTGCCAGCTCACCGGGCTTGATTCGGGCAGGGGAAGAAAAACTGTTTTTT
j_call: TRBJ1-5; d_call: .; v_call: TRBV24-1; clone_size: once; cdr3_aa: CATRDLAGPNQPQHF; cdr3_nt: TGTGCCACCAGAGATTTGGCAGGGCCAAATCAGCCCCAGCATTTT
j_call: TRBJ1-4; d_call: .; v_call: TRBV2; clone_size: once; cdr3_aa: CASSGSDEKLFF; cdr3_nt: TGTGCCAGCAGTGGGTCGGATGAAAAACTGTTTTTT
j_call: TRBJ1-1; d_call: .; v_call: TRBV6-5; clone_size: .; cdr3_aa: CASSRSGEVEAFF; cdr3_nt: TGTGCCAGCAGCCGCTCAGGGGAAGTTGAAGCTTTCTTT